The rows below give T cell receptor beta chains drawn from one sample of a study of cytomegalovirus exposure and HLA in healthy donors. Sequencing was performed with immunoSEQ multiplex PCR; in TCRdb, only in-frame clones are kept and a portion is missing. The sample records roughly 110,000 clones, roughly 72% being singletons. The sequenced material came from PBMCs. Source of these receptors: a woman aged 40 to 50 in good health and CMV-seropositive. CDR3s include the opening cysteine and the closing phenylalanine or tryptophan. Each record gives: clone size, V gene, D gene, J gene, CDR3 protein, CDR3 DNA. D genes are given only for firm matches. Clone sizes are given selectively: once, few, many, or a class where the clone is expanded.

-	TRBV6-4	TRBD2	TRBJ2-1	CASSDLSGRDYNEQFF	TGTGCCAGCAGTGACCTTAGCGGGAGGGACTACAATGAGCAGTTCTTC
-	TRBV9	-	TRBJ1-2	CASSIRDTGRGYTF	TGTGCCAGCAGCATCCGGGACACAGGACGTGGCTACACCTTC
-	TRBV7-7	-	TRBJ2-5	CASSLEQGWSQYF	TGTGCTAGCAGCTTAGAGCAGGGGTGGTCCCAGTACTTC
-	TRBV5-4	-	TRBJ2-7	CASSRGQDYEQYF	TGTGCCAGCAGCCGCGGACAAGATTACGAGCAGTACTTC
-	TRBV9	TRBD2	TRBJ2-3	CASSGSGTDTQYF	TGTGCCAGCAGCGGTAGCGGGACAGATACGCAGTATTTT
-	TRBV20-1	-	TRBJ2-4	CSARDEPIQYF	TGCAGTGCTAGAGATGAGCCCATTCAGTACTTC
-	TRBV5-4	-	TRBJ2-3	CASSFGGISGPSTDTQYF	TGTGCCAGCAGCTTTGGTGGGATCAGCGGGCCCAGCACAGATACGCAGTATTTT
-	TRBV4-2	TRBD1	TRBJ1-4	CASSQDGQGQGEKLFF	TGTGCCAGCAGCCAAGATGGACAGGGGCAAGGGGAAAAACTGTTTTTT
-	TRBV5-1	-	TRBJ2-1	CASSLAGVGGPFYNEQFF	TGCGCCAGCAGCTTGGCCGGTGTAGGGGGTCCCTTCTACAATGAGCAGTTCTTC
-	TRBV9	TRBD1	TRBJ1-4	CASSARDRGNEKLFF	TGTGCCAGCAGCGCTCGGGACAGGGGTAATGAAAAACTGTTTTTT
few	TRBV5-1	-	TRBJ1-4	CASSYSGAATNEKLFF	TGCGCCAGCAGTTACTCAGGGGCTGCAACTAATGAAAAACTGTTTTTT
few	TRBV6-5	TRBD1	TRBJ1-2	CASSPDRGYGYTF	TGTGCCAGCAGTCCTGACAGGGGCTATGGCTACACCTTC
few	TRBV10-3	-	TRBJ2-1	CAISEPKTGRNEQFF	TGTGCCATCAGTGAGCCAAAGACAGGGAGGAATGAGCAGTTCTTC
-	TRBV6-6	TRBD1	TRBJ1-6	CASSWTGQGNSPLHF	TGTGCCAGCAGTTGGACAGGACAGGGAAATTCACCCCTCCACTTT
-	TRBV2	-	TRBJ2-7	CASKKNAGVEYEQYF	TGTGCCAGCAAGAAAAACGCAGGGGTGGAATACGAGCAGTACTTC
once	TRBV12-5	-	TRBJ2-7	CASGLGYYEQYF	TGTGCTAGTGGTTTGGGCTACTACGAGCAGTACTTC
-	TRBV5-1	-	TRBJ2-3	CASSLVSGSTDTQYF	TGCGCCAGCAGCTTAGTTAGCGGTAGCACAGATACGCAGTATTTT
-	TRBV11-3	TRBD1	TRBJ1-1	CASSKREGGLVF	TGTGCCAGCAGCAAAAGGGAAGGGGGCTTAGTCTTT
-	TRBV5-1	-	TRBJ1-4	CASSFSGMTNEKLFF	TGCGCCAGCAGCTTTTCGGGGATGACTAATGAAAAACTGTTTTTT
once	TRBV5-1	-	TRBJ1-1	CASSLALITNTEAFF	TGCGCCAGCAGCTTGGCCCTAATCACGAACACTGAAGCTTTCTTT
-	TRBV15	-	TRBJ1-4	CATSSPTGFREKLFF	TGTGCCACCAGCAGCCCAACAGGGTTTCGGGAAAAACTGTTTTTT
few	TRBV5-1	TRBD1	TRBJ2-7	CASSAGQGGIYEQYF	TGCGCCAGCAGCGCGGGACAGGGAGGAATCTACGAGCAGTACTTC
-	TRBV30	TRBD1	TRBJ1-5	CAWSRGLSNQPQHF	TGTGCCTGGAGCAGGGGGCTGAGCAATCAGCCCCAGCATTTT
-	TRBV6-5	-	TRBJ1-1	CASKDRVNTEAFF	TGTGCCAGCAAGGACAGAGTGAACACTGAAGCTTTCTTT
few	TRBV15	-	TRBJ1-2	CATSRDITGRGGYTF	TGTGCCACCAGCAGAGATATAACAGGGCGCGGTGGCTACACCTTC
-	TRBV9	-	TRBJ2-7	CASSVDWGSTYEQYF	TGTGCCAGCAGCGTAGATTGGGGCAGTACCTACGAGCAGTACTTC
-	TRBV15	TRBD1	TRBJ1-2	CATSRVGAIFDRDGYTF	TGTGCCACCAGCAGAGTAGGGGCCATTTTCGACAGGGATGGCTACACCTTC
-	TRBV29-1	-	TRBJ2-3	CSVRGTTATDTQYF	TGCAGCGTTCGGGGTACTACGGCGACAGATACGCAGTATTTT
few	TRBV9	TRBD2	TRBJ2-3	CASSVGLAGASTDTQYF	TGTGCCAGCAGCGTAGGGCTAGCGGGGGCGAGCACAGATACGCAGTATTTT